The sequence of this T cell receptor (beta chain) was determined in a study of CD8 T cells in ankylosing spondylitis. Study outcomes and limitations: It appeared that ankylosing spondylitis blood was characterized by a TCR beta motif of several highly homologous variants.

This CDR3 is 17 amino acids long. Per germline, CDR1 SGHTA and CDR2 FQGNSA. The trim removed 0 bases at V and 6 bases at J, leaving 10 bases unmatched. Each CDR3 protein is one row after TCRdb ran MiXCR on the 5' RACE reads. This sample has around 490,000 distinct CDR3 sequences, with about 5% found just once. This clonotype has more than one count but fewer than ten. Its antigen is still unknown. The source is a male donor with ankylosing spondylitis. The gene calls are TRBV7-2 and TRBJ2-3, with 9 positions matching TRBD2. The sample consisted of blood, either unsorted or a sorted T cell fraction (not recorded which). CDR3 sequence: CASSLASPAGGWDTQYF. For the CDR3, the DNA is TGTGCCAGCAGCTTAGCGTCGCCAGCGGGGGGCTGGGATACGCAGTATTTT.